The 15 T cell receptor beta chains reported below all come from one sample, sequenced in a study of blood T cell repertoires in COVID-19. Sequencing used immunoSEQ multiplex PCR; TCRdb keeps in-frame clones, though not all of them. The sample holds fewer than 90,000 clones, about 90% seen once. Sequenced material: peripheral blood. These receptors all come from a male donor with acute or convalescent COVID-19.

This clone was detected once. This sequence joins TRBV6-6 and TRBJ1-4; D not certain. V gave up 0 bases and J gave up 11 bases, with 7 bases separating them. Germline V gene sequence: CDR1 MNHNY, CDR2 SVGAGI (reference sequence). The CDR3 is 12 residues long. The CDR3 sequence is CASSYSTGKLFF. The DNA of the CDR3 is TGTGCCAGCAGTTACTCGACCGGGAAACTGTTTTTT.

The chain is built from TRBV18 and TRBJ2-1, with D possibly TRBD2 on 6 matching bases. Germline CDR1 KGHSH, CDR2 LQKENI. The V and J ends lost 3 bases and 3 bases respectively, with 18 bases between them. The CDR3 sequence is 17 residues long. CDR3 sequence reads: CASSPRGAGRLYNEQFF. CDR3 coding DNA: TGTGCCAGCTCACCCCGCGGGGCCGGGCGGCTCTACAATGAGCAGTTCTTC.

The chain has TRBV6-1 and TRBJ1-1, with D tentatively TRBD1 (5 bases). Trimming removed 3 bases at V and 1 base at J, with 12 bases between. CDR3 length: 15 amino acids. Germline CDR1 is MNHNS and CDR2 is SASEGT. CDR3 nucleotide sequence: TGTGCCAGCAGTGACCTCAGGGAGGCGAACACTGAAGCTTTCTTT. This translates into CASSDLREANTEAFF.

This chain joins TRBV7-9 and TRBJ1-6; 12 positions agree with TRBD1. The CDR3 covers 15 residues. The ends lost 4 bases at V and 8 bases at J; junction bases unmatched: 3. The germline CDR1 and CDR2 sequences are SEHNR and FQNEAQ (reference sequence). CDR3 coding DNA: TGTGCCAGCAGCTGGGACAGGGGGCCGGATTCACCCCTCCACTTT. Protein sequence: CASSWDRGPDSPLHF.

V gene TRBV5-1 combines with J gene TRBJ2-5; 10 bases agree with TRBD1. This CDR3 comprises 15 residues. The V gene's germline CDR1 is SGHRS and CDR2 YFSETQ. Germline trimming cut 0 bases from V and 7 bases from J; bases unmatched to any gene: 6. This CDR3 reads CASSLGQGAPWTQYF. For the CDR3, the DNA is TGCGCCAGCAGCTTGGGACAGGGGGCCCCATGGACCCAGTACTTC.

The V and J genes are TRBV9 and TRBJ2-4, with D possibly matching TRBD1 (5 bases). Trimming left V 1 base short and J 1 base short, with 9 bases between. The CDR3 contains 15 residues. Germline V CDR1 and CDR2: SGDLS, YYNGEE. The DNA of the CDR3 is TGTGCCAGCAGCGTAAGGGCAGGGGCCAAAAACATTCAGTACTTC. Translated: CASSVRAGAKNIQYF.

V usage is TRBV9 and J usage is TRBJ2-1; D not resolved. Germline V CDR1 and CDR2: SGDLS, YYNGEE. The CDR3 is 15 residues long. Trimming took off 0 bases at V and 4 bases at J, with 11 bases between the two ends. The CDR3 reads CASSVDPGDYNEQFF. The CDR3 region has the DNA TGTGCCAGCAGCGTAGATCCGGGTGATTACAATGAGCAGTTCTTC.

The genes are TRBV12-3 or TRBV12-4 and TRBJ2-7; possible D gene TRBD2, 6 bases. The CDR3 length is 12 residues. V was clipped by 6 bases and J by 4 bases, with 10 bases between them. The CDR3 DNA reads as TGTGCCAGCAGCGCCGGGGGATACGAGCAGTACTTC. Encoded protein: CASSAGGYEQYF.

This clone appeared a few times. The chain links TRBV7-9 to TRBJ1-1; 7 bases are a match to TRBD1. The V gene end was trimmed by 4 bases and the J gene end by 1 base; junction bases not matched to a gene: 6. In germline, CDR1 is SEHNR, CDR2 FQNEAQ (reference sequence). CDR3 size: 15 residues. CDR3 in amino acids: CASSSTGVGNTEAFF. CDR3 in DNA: TGTGCCAGCAGCTCAACAGGGGTAGGGAACACTGAAGCTTTCTTT.

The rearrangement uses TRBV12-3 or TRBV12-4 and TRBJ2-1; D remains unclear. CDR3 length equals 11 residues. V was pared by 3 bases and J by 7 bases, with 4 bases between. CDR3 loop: CASSLENEQFF. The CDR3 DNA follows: TGTGCCAGCAGTTTGGAGAATGAGCAGTTCTTC.

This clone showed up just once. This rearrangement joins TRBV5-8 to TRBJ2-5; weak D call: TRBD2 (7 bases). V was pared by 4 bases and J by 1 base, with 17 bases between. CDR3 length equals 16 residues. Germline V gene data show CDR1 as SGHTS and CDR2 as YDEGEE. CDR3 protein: CASSPAIGGPQETQYF. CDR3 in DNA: TGTGCCAGCAGCCCCGCGATCGGGGGGCCCCAAGAGACCCAGTACTTC.

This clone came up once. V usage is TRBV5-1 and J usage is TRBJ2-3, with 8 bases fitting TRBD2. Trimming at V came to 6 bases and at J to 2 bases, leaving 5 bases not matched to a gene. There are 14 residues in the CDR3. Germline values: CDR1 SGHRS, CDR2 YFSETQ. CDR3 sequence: CASIGGAVTDTQYF. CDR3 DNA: TGCGCCAGCATCGGGGGGGCCGTCACAGATACGCAGTATTTT.

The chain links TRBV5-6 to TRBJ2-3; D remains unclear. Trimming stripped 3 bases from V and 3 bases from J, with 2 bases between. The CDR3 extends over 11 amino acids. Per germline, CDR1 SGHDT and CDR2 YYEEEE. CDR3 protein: CASSSTDTQYF. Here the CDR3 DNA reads TGTGCCAGCAGCTCGACAGATACGCAGTATTTT.

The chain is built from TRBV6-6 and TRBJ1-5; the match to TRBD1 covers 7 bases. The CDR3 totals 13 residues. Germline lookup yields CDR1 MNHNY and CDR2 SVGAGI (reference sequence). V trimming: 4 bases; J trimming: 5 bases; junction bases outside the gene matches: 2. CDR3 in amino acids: CASSLGTDQPQHF. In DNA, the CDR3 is TGTGCCAGCAGTTTGGGGACAGATCAGCCCCAGCATTTT.

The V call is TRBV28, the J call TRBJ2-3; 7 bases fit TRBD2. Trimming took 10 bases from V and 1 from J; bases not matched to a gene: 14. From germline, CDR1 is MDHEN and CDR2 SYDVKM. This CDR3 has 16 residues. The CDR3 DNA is TGTGCCACCGTAAAGGGTGGGGGGGAAGGCACAGATACGCAGTATTTT. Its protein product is CATVKGGGEGTDTQYF.